The 8 T cell receptor beta chains below were found in one sample sequenced in a study of T cells in Graves' hyperthyroidism and ophthalmopathy. Amplification of TCR beta CDR3 regions used RNA as the template. When the TCR CDR3 underwent first-round RT-PCR, the HTBI primer set was used. TCRdb called the multiplex PCR reads again in MiXCR, with one record for every CDR3 protein. The sample lists 530,000 or so distinct CDR3 sequences; about a sixth were seen once. Sample: blood. The receptors here all came from a woman younger than 35 with Graves' ophthalmopathy.

In this sample, this clonotype turned up a few times. This chain links TRBV30 with TRBJ2-1, with 9 bases fitting TRBD1. There are 15 residues in the CDR3. CDR1 is GTSNPN, CDR2 SVGIG, per germline (reference sequence). Unmatched junction bases numbered 9, after V lost 4 bases and J lost 5 bases. CDR3: CAWTRPGTGNNEQFF. CDR3 coding DNA: TGTGCCTGGACCCGTCCCGGGACAGGGAACAATGAGCAGTTCTTC.

This clonotype has ten or more counts. This chain joins TRBV7-3 and TRBJ1-1; 8 bases match TRBD1. V gave up 0 bases and J gave up 2 bases; unmatched junction bases: 2. CDR1 SGHTA and CDR2 FQGTGA come from the germline V gene. CDR3 length equals 15 residues. Here the CDR3 reads CASSLTAGGNTEAFF. The CDR3 coding sequence is TGTGCCAGCAGCTTAACGGCAGGGGGCAACACTGAAGCTTTCTTT.

In its sample, this clonotype was seen many times. V and J are TRBV28 and TRBJ2-7; D unclear. There are 14 residues in the CDR3. Germline lookup yields CDR1 MDHEN and CDR2 SYDVKM. V was cut by 5 bases and J by 4 bases, with 15 bases left in between. CDR3 coding DNA: TGTGCCAGCAGTGACACCGCCCCTAAGTACGAGCAGTACTTC. It codes for CASSDTAPKYEQYF.

This clonotype was recorded a few times. The gene calls are TRBV12-3 or TRBV12-4 and TRBJ2-3; possible D gene TRBD2, 6 bases. With 6 bases removed from V and 12 bases from J, the gap between germline ends came to 13 bases. CDR3 length: 11 residues. Here the CDR3 DNA reads TGTGCCAGCAGCACCGGGACTTTTCAGTATTTT. Its protein product is CASSTGTFQYF.

Many counts were recorded for this clonotype. This chain uses TRBV18 with TRBJ2-2; 11 bases map to TRBD2. The V gene's germline CDR1 is KGHSH and CDR2 LQKENI. The CDR3 length is 17 residues. The trim removed 3 bases at V and 1 base at J, leaving 4 bases unmatched. CDR3 in DNA: TGTGCCAGCTCACCCCCCGGACTAGCGGGGAACACCGGGGAGCTGTTTTTT. This codes for CASSPPGLAGNTGELFF.

For this clonotype: Since a much larger clone is just one base distant, this may be a read error. The V call is TRBV7-3, the J call TRBJ1-2; D is perhaps TRBD1 (6 bases). Germline CDR1 is SGHTA and CDR2 is FQGTGA. CDR3 length: 14 residues. Trimming took off 5 bases at V and 3 bases at J, with 13 bases between the two ends. The CDR3 region has the DNA TGTGCCAGCAGCCCAATAGGGGGGGACTATGGCTACACCTTC. Its translation is CASSPIGGDYGYTF.

The rearrangement uses TRBV12-5 and TRBJ2-5, with 8 bases aligning to TRBD2. Per the germline V gene, CDR1 is LGHNT and CDR2 is FRNRAP. V was clipped by 4 bases and J by 4 bases; unmatched bases: 11. This CDR3 region has 16 residues. The CDR3 loop is CASGSGSGGMLETQYF. In nucleotides, the CDR3 is TGTGCTAGTGGTTCCGGGTCGGGAGGGATGTTAGAGACCCAGTACTTC.

The chain carries TRBV7-2 and TRBJ2-7; 7 nucleotides line up with TRBD1. This CDR3 is built from 17 residues. V shed 2 bases and J 3 bases; nucleotides not matched to a gene: 13. The germline CDR1 and CDR2 sequences are SGHTA and FQGNSA. CDR3 DNA: TGTGCCAGCAGCTTATATAGGGGGCGCGGCCTCTACTACGAGCAGTACTTC. As protein: CASSLYRGRGLYYEQYF. The full variable domain, completed using reference TRBV7-2 and TRBJ2-7, is GAGVSQSPSNKVTEKGKDVELRCDPISGHTALYWYRQSLGQGLEFLIYFQGNSAPDKSGLPSDRFSAERTGGSVSTLTIQRTQQEDSAVYLCASSLYRGRGLYYEQYFGPGTRLTVT.